This is a list of T cell receptor beta chains from one sample in a study of T cell repertoires in cytomegalovirus infection. Their antigens are not known. In TCRdb, the reads were re-called with MiXCR into one record per CDR3 protein. The data show hundreds of thousands of distinct CDR3 sequences, around 31% seen once. Sample: cultured PBMCs, taken from culture after CMV antigen stimulation. These receptor sequences come from a human donor in good health (CMV status not recorded). Some clones in this sample may be carry-over from other donors' samples. Each CDR3 is given with its conserved first and last residue. The D gene is left open where the match is weak.

D: TRBD2; V: TRBV7-2; J: TRBJ2-5; CDR3: CASNPRKGSGMETQYF
D: .; V: TRBV7-6; J: TRBJ2-3; CDR3: CASSADREGEADTQYF
D: .; V: TRBV6-1; J: TRBJ1-2; CDR3: CASSESGTTANGYTF
D: TRBD1; V: TRBV7-2; J: TRBJ1-5; CDR3: CASSPPLGQKHF
D: .; V: TRBV6-6; J: TRBJ1-1; CDR3: CASSKINTEAFF
D: .; V: TRBV19; J: TRBJ1-1; CDR3: CASRRTEEAFF
D: TRBD1; V: TRBV18; J: TRBJ1-5; CDR3: CASSRDSDQPQHF
D: .; V: TRBV4-1; J: TRBJ2-7; CDR3: CASSPVHGSYEQYF
D: .; V: TRBV28; J: TRBJ1-2; CDR3: CASSSQTGSGLLTF
D: .; V: TRBV6-6; J: TRBJ2-5; CDR3: CASSYPTVPTQYF
D: TRBD2; V: TRBV7-2; J: TRBJ2-3; CDR3: CASKIRGVGEDTQYF
D: TRBD2; V: TRBV6-2/TRBV6-3; J: TRBJ2-1; CDR3: CASSFLAGGTNEQFF
D: .; V: TRBV12-3/TRBV12-4; J: TRBJ1-4; CDR3: CASSLQAASEKLFF
D: .; V: TRBV20-1; J: TRBJ1-2; CDR3: CSASPYTNYGYTF
D: .; V: TRBV12-3/TRBV12-4; J: TRBJ1-6; CDR3: CASSDDTYSLLHF
D: .; V: TRBV7-7; J: TRBJ2-2; CDR3: CASSPGVSTGELVF
D: .; V: TRBV7-2; J: TRBJ2-7; CDR3: CASSFGRSVNEQYF
D: .; V: TRBV7-2; J: TRBJ2-7; CDR3: CASSPDVHSYEQYF
D: TRBD2; V: TRBV9; J: TRBJ2-7; CDR3: CASSVYASGRSQQYF
D: .; V: TRBV7-9; J: TRBJ1-1; CDR3: CASSLVAGDTEAFF
D: .; V: TRBV7-6; J: TRBJ1-5; CDR3: CASSLLGGSQPQHF
D: TRBD2; V: TRBV7-9; J: TRBJ2-7; CDR3: CASSGGGFTYEQYF
D: .; V: TRBV10-2; J: TRBJ2-1; CDR3: CASSDRAESYNEQFF
D: TRBD1; V: TRBV7-9; J: TRBJ1-6; CDR3: CASSSGTGGRALHF
D: .; V: TRBV7-2; J: TRBJ2-3; CDR3: CASSPQRDTQYF
D: .; V: TRBV3-1; J: TRBJ2-3; CDR3: CASSPGWGGTDTQYF
D: .; V: TRBV20-1; J: TRBJ1-4; CDR3: CSARAGEKLFF
D: TRBD1; V: TRBV2; J: TRBJ2-7; CDR3: CASRGPVRDRGSYEQYF
D: .; V: TRBV4-1; J: TRBJ2-7; CDR3: CASSQDPSDYEQYF
D: TRBD2; V: TRBV7-2; J: TRBJ2-2; CDR3: CASSLVSGTTNTGELFF
D: TRBD1; V: TRBV6-2/TRBV6-3; J: TRBJ1-2; CDR3: CASSQRTGAYGYTF
D: .; V: TRBV5-1; J: TRBJ1-1; CDR3: CASSLWSGENTEAFF
D: .; V: TRBV28; J: TRBJ1-1; CDR3: CASSLFPSGTEAFF
D: .; V: TRBV30; J: TRBJ2-3; CDR3: CAWSPSTDTQYF
D: .; V: TRBV6-2/TRBV6-3; J: TRBJ2-7; CDR3: CASNRGGNEQYF
D: .; V: TRBV19; J: TRBJ2-1; CDR3: CASSPVAEYNEQFF